What follows are 7 T cell receptor beta chains derived from one specimen sequenced in a study of T cell repertoires in ileal Crohn's disease. The assay was immunoSEQ multiplex PCR, and TCRdb's table has in-frame clones only and misses some. The sample lists 5,500 to 8,500 clones; 84% were seen once. The sequenced material came from ileal tissue. The source is an adult with Crohn's disease.

The chain couples TRBV7-9 to TRBJ2-7; 8 bases are shared with TRBD2. J lost 2 bases, V lost 10 bases, and 7 bases had no gene match. This CDR3 has 13 amino acids. Germline V gene data show CDR1 as SEHNR and CDR2 as FQNEAQ (reference sequence). The CDR3: CATTTSGAYEQYF. Written as DNA, the CDR3 is TGTGCCACCACAACTAGCGGAGCCTACGAGCAGTACTTC.

The DNA for the CDR3 is TGTGCCAGCAGCTTCCGACAAGCCTCCTATAATTCACCCCTCCACTTT. It translates to CASSFRQASYNSPLHF. This chain links TRBV7-9 with TRBJ1-6; the D is unclear. Per germline, CDR1 SEHNR and CDR2 FQNEAQ (reference sequence). CDR3 size: 16 residues. The V end lost 3 bases, the J end lost 0 bases, and 9 bases lay between the germline ends.

V usage is TRBV4-1 and J usage is TRBJ2-5; D is unclear. V was cut by 0 bases and J by 2 bases, with 7 bases left in between. From germline, CDR1 is MGHRA and CDR2 YSYEKL. This CDR3 is 14 amino acids long. CDR3 DNA: TGCGCCAGCAGCCAAGAGCGGAGACAAGAGACCCAGTACTTC. Translation: CASSQERRQETQYF.

V and J are TRBV6-1 and TRBJ1-5; 8 nucleotides agree with TRBD1. The CDR3 is made up of 13 amino acids. With 5 bases clipped from V and 7 bases from J, the junction kept 4 bases outside the gene matches. The V gene's germline CDR1 is MNHNS and CDR2 SASEGT. CDR3 DNA sequence: TGTGCCAGCAGTACTTACAGGGGGCAGCCCCAGCATTTT. Its protein is CASSTYRGQPQHF.

A word on this clone: This same CDR3 is encoded by further DNA sequences in the sample. The CDR3 region is CACTPGQHTEAFF. The DNA for the CDR3 is TGTGCCTGTACCCCGGGACAGCACACTGAAGCTTTCTTT. The V and J genes are TRBV30 and TRBJ1-1, with TRBD1 identical over 7 bases. Trimming cost V 6 bases and J 3 bases; bases outside gene matches: 7. The length of the CDR3 is 13 residues. From germline, CDR1 is GTSNPN and CDR2 SVGIG (reference sequence).

The chain links TRBV5-4 to TRBJ2-2; 7 nucleotides match TRBD2. Per germline, CDR1 SGHNT and CDR2 YYREEE (reference sequence). V lost 3 bases, J lost 5 bases, and 10 bases stayed unmatched. This CDR3 contains 16 residues. CDR3 region: CASSSDFGRRTGELFF. CDR3 in DNA: TGTGCCAGCAGCTCCGATTTCGGGAGGAGGACCGGGGAGCTGTTTTTT.

V usage is TRBV5-1 and J usage is TRBJ1-2; TRBD1 aligns across 9 bases. The germline CDR1 and CDR2 sequences are SGHRS and YFSETQ. Trimming removed 0 bases from V and 8 bases from J; junction bases left unmatched: 2. This CDR3 has 13 residues. The CDR3 DNA reads TGCGCCAGCAGCTTGGCGACAGGGGGGGGCTACACCTTC. Residues: CASSLATGGGYTF.